These 27 T cell receptor beta chains came from one sample sequenced in a study of radiotherapy plus CTLA-4 blockade in lung cancer. Here immunoSEQ multiplex PCR was the method, and the copy in TCRdb shows in-frame clones only, minus some. This sample carries fewer than 140,000 clones, around 85% of them seen once, and the ten largest clones take around 2%. The specimen was peripheral blood, collected from a patient treated with radiotherapy plus ipilimumab. These receptors were taken from a human donor with non-small cell lung cancer that progressed on radiotherapy plus ipilimumab. Some clones in this sample may be carry-over from other donors' samples.

The CDR3 protein is CASSLSGTGLRNSNQPQHF. In DNA, the CDR3 is TGTGCCAGCAGCTTATCCGGGACAGGGCTGAGGAATAGCAATCAGCCCCAGCATTTT. V usage is TRBV7-3 and J usage is TRBJ1-5; 9 positions agree with TRBD1. V shed 2 bases and J 0 bases; nucleotides not matched to a gene: 11. Germline values: CDR1 SGHTA, CDR2 FQGTGA. The CDR3 covers 19 residues.

The chain recombines TRBV27 with TRBJ2-5, with 9 bases fitting TRBD2. The CDR3 runs to 16 residues. Germline-derived CDR1 and CDR2 are MNHEY and SMNVEV (reference sequence). The ends lost 5 bases at V and 5 bases at J; junction bases unmatched: 12. As DNA, the CDR3 is TGTGCCAGCAGTCCTCGGGGAGCGGGAGGAGGGGAGACCCAGTACTTC. It yields the protein CASSPRGAGGGETQYF.

The chain links TRBV7-2 to TRBJ2-3; 7 nucleotides align to TRBD2. Germline CDR1 and CDR2: SGHTA and FQGNSA. J was trimmed by 2 bases and V by 9 bases; bases with no gene match: 8. CDR3 size: 14 residues. CDR3 nucleotide sequence: TGTGCCAGTCGCGTTAGCGGGTCCACAGATACGCAGTATTTT. Protein: CASRVSGSTDTQYF.

The J gene is TRBJ1-5, the V gene TRBV19, with D tentatively TRBD1 (6 bases). CDR1 is LNHDA and CDR2 is SQIVND in the germline V gene (reference sequence). The CDR3 spans 12 residues. The V gene lost 5 bases and the J gene lost 8 bases, with 10 bases spanning the gap. The DNA of the CDR3 is TGTGCCAGTAGTGTCCGGGACAAGCCCCAGCATTTT. This gives the protein CASSVRDKPQHF.

This clone was observed once. The chain couples TRBV10-3 to TRBJ2-5; the D is unclear. CDR3 length equals 13 residues. CDR1 and CDR2 (germline): ENHRY, SYGVKD. The V end was cut by 4 bases, the J end by 1 base, with 7 bases between. The CDR3 sequence is CAISGAVQETQYF. The CDR3 DNA is TGTGCCATCAGTGGGGCAGTCCAAGAGACCCAGTACTTC.

The chain recombines TRBV6-1 with TRBJ1-1, with D possibly being TRBD1 (6 bases). Germline V gene data show CDR1 as MNHNS and CDR2 as SASEGT. V lost 5 bases to trimming and J lost 3 bases, with 13 bases between them. CDR3 length: 14 amino acids. This CDR3 is CASSYGQTYTEAFF. The CDR3 bases are TGTGCCAGCAGTTATGGACAGACATACACTGAAGCTTTCTTT.

The chain employs TRBV7-9 and TRBJ2-2, with 9 bases fitting TRBD1. The CDR3 totals 16 residues. Losses at the gene ends were 8 bases for V and 4 bases for J; bases not matched to a gene: 11. Germline V gene lookup returns CDR1 SEHNR and CDR2 FQNEAQ (reference sequence). CDR3 sequence (DNA): TGTGCCAGCGGATTATGGGGACAGGGTAGCACCGGGGAGCTGTTTTTT. Translation gives CASGLWGQGSTGELFF.

V is TRBV29-1 and J is TRBJ1-3, with D unclear. The CDR3 has 14 amino acids. The germline V and J ends were trimmed by 0 bases and 0 bases, with 6 bases remaining between them. Germline V gives CDR1 SQVTM, CDR2 ANQGSEA. The CDR3 loop reads CSVEEQLSGNTIYF. The CDR3 region has the DNA TGCAGCGTTGAAGAACAGCTCTCTGGAAACACCATATATTTT. Variable domain in full (rest from reference TRBV29-1 and TRBJ1-3): SAVISQKPSRDICQRGTSLTIQCQVDSQVTMMFWYRQQPGQSLTLIATANQGSEATYESGFVIDKFPISRPNLTFSTLTVSNMSPEDSSIYLCSVEEQLSGNTIYFGEGSWLTVV.

The rearrangement joins TRBV4-2 to TRBJ1-3, with D perhaps TRBD1 (5 bases). The V and J ends lost 5 bases and 0 bases respectively, with 14 bases between them. The CDR3 is 16 residues long. Germline lookup yields CDR1 LGHNA and CDR2 YNFKEQ. CDR3 nucleotide sequence: TGTGCCAGCAGCTCTGGGGGTGGCAGCTCTGGAAACACCATATATTTT. Translated, it gives CASSSGGGSSGNTIYF.

Written as DNA, the CDR3 is TGCAGTTACAGGACAGGCACAGATACGCAGTATTTT. Its translation is CSYRTGTDTQYF. The chain couples TRBV29-1 to TRBJ2-3; maybe TRBD1 (6 bases). This CDR3 region has 12 residues. Germline V gene lookup returns CDR1 SQVTM and CDR2 ANQGSEA.

The CDR3: CASSHVDTFNEQYF. The CDR3 DNA reads TGTGCCAGCAGCCACGTTGACACATTTAACGAGCAGTACTTC. The genes are TRBV7-9 and TRBJ2-7, with D unresolved. The CDR3 has 14 amino acids. Trimming stripped 5 bases from V and 5 bases from J, with 16 bases between. Germline V gene lookup returns CDR1 SEHNR and CDR2 FQNEAQ (reference sequence).

The V and J genes are TRBV6-5 and TRBJ1-2; tentatively, D is TRBD1 (5 bases). Germline lookup yields CDR1 MNHEY and CDR2 SVGAGI. The CDR3 consists of 15 residues. Trimming removed 1 base from V and 5 bases from J, with 14 bases in between. CDR3 coding DNA: TGTGCCAGCAGTTACTTGGCACAAAGGGGATATGGCTACACCTTC. This sequence encodes CASSYLAQRGYGYTF.

This clone has a handful of counts. The V and J genes are TRBV18 and TRBJ1-5; D is ambiguous. The CDR3 has 13 amino acids. Germline-derived CDR1 and CDR2 are KGHSH and LQKENI. Trimming took off 3 bases at V and 2 bases at J, with 5 bases between the two ends. Written as DNA, the CDR3 is TGTGCCAGCTCACCGGCTGGCAATCAGCCCCAGCATTTT. As protein: CASSPAGNQPQHF. Complete variable domain (other parts from reference TRBV18 and TRBJ1-5): NAGVMQNPRHLVRRRGQEARLRCSPMKGHSHVYWYRQLPEEGLKFMVYLQKENIIDESGMPKERFSAEFPKEGPSILRIQQVVRGDSAAYFCASSPAGNQPQHFGDGTRLSIL.

The V gene is TRBV4-2, the J gene TRBJ1-3; D is undetermined. The germline gives CDR1 LGHNA, CDR2 YNFKEQ. CDR3 length equals 16 residues. V gave up 1 base and J gave up 2 bases, with 12 bases separating them. The DNA of the CDR3 is TGTGCCAGCAGCCAAGGAGGGCTCGTTCCTGGAAACACCATATATTTT. Its protein is CASSQGGLVPGNTIYF.

As regards this clone: Distinct nucleotide sequences in the sample also encode this CDR3. The rearrangement joins TRBV5-1 to TRBJ2-5; 9 positions agree with TRBD1. CDR1 and CDR2 (germline): SGHRS, YFSETQ. V lost 0 bases, J lost 5 bases, and 2 bases stayed unmatched. This CDR3 contains 14 residues. The CDR3 coding sequence is TGCGCCAGCAGCTTGGAAGGACAGGGGGAGACCCAGTACTTC. The encoded protein is CASSLEGQGETQYF.

V gene TRBV20-1 combines with J gene TRBJ2-3; D gene ambiguous. Germline values: CDR1 DFQATT, CDR2 SNEGSKA (reference sequence). The CDR3 spans 11 residues. Trimming cost V 6 bases and J 7 bases, with 11 bases left between them. The CDR3 protein is CSARKEYTQYF. CDR3 nucleotides: TGCAGTGCGAGGAAAGAGTATACGCAGTATTTT.

The chain has TRBV7-6 and TRBJ2-1, with D tentatively TRBD2 (5 bases). CDR3 length: 15 residues. Looked up from germline, CDR1 is SGHVS and CDR2 is FNYEAQ. Trimming removed 2 bases from V and 7 bases from J, with 15 bases in between. The CDR3 sequence: CASSLTPSIANEQFF. DNA for the CDR3: TGTGCCAGCAGCTTAACTCCCTCAATAGCGAATGAGCAGTTCTTC.

This sequence joins TRBV7-8 and TRBJ1-4; 8 bases align to TRBD1. Germline loops: CDR1 SGHVS, CDR2 FQNEAQ. There are 14 residues in the CDR3. V was clipped by 8 bases and J by 0 bases; unmatched bases: 2. CDR3 sequence (DNA): TGTGCCAGCGGGGACAGGTCAACTAATGAAAAACTGTTTTTT. It specifies CASGDRSTNEKLFF. The full variable domain, its missing parts supplied by reference TRBV7-8 and TRBJ1-4, is GAGVSQSPRYKVAKRGQDVALRCDPISGHVSLFWYQQALGQGPEFLTYFQNEAQLDKSGLPSDRFFAERPEGSVSTLKIQRTQQEDSAVYLCASGDRSTNEKLFFGSGTQLSVL.

The V gene is TRBV10-3, the J gene TRBJ1-1; 9 bases are shared with TRBD1. The CDR3 length is 13 residues. The V segment lost 0 bases and the J segment 11 bases; nucleotides outside the gene matches: 4. Germline CDR1 ENHRY, CDR2 SYGVKD. CDR3 bases: TGTGCCATCAGTGAGTCGGGACAGGGTAGGGCTTTCTTT. It is translated as CAISESGQGRAFF.

The V and J genes are TRBV9 and TRBJ1-2, with D hard to call. There are 13 residues in the CDR3. V was shortened by 0 bases and J by 8 bases, with 11 bases between the two germline ends. Germline values: CDR1 SGDLS, CDR2 YYNGEE. Written as DNA, the CDR3 is TGTGCCAGCAGCGTAGAGCCAGGCTACGGCTACACCTTC. This encodes CASSVEPGYGYTF.

This rearrangement joins TRBV5-1 to TRBJ2-7; perhaps TRBD2 as D (7 bases). Germline CDR1 SGHRS, CDR2 YFSETQ. Trimming pared 0 bases from V and 2 bases from J, leaving 18 bases between. This CDR3 has 17 amino acids. CDR3 loop: CASSLGVTGGMAYEQYF. The CDR3 DNA reads TGCGCCAGCAGCTTGGGTGTTACGGGGGGCATGGCCTACGAGCAGTACTTC.

This clone is termed medium-sized. CDR3 sequence reads: CAISERETGYTF. As DNA, the CDR3 is TGTGCCATCAGTGAGAGGGAAACGGGGTACACCTTC. The chain has TRBV10-3 and TRBJ1-2; D gene unclear. Trimming removed 2 bases from V and 11 bases from J, with 12 bases in between. CDR1 is ENHRY and CDR2 is SYGVKD in the germline V gene. The CDR3 is 12 amino acids.

This clone was observed a single time. The V and J genes are TRBV5-6 and TRBJ2-1; no reliable D call. Germline V gives CDR1 SGHDT, CDR2 YYEEEE. The CDR3 extends over 12 amino acids. The V and J ends lost 1 base and 8 bases respectively, with 7 bases between them. CDR3 amino acids: CASSLNPHEQFF. CDR3 in DNA: TGTGCCAGCAGCTTGAACCCCCATGAGCAGTTCTTC. The full variable domain, rest sourced from reference TRBV5-6 and TRBJ2-1, is DAGVTQSPTHLIKTRGQQVTLRCSPKSGHDTVSWYQQALGQGPQFIFQYYEEEERQRGNFPDRFSGHQFPNYSSELNVNALLLGDSALYLCASSLNPHEQFFGPGTRLTVL.

The rearrangement uses TRBV7-2 and TRBJ1-5, with TRBD1 matching over 9 bases. The CDR3 runs to 15 residues. V dropped 4 bases and J dropped 5; count of bases not matched to a gene: 6. CDR1 is SGHTA and CDR2 is FQGNSA in the germline V gene. As DNA, the CDR3 is TGTGCCAGCAGCTACAGGACAGGGGTTGATCAGCCCCAGCATTTT. This gives the protein CASSYRTGVDQPQHF.

The rearrangement uses TRBV6-5 and TRBJ2-2, with D perhaps matching TRBD2 (6 bases). With 4 bases removed from V and 5 bases from J, the gap between germline ends came to 11 bases. The CDR3 extends over 14 amino acids. CDR1 and CDR2 from the germline V gene are MNHEY and SVGAGI. The CDR3 bases are TGTGCCAGCAGTTGGACGGGGGAAACCGGGGAGCTGTTTTTT. Translated, it gives CASSWTGETGELFF.

J is TRBJ1-1 and V is TRBV19; the match to TRBD1 covers 7 bases. Germline lookup yields CDR1 LNHDA and CDR2 SQIVND (reference sequence). The CDR3 is made up of 13 amino acids. V was clipped by 4 bases and J by 9 bases; unmatched bases: 8. The CDR3 DNA sequence: TGTGCCAGTAGTACTCGGACAGGAGTGAAAGCTTTCTTT. This encodes CASSTRTGVKAFF.

The chain recombines TRBV9 with TRBJ1-2; D might be TRBD1 (6 bases). Germline CDR1 is SGDLS and CDR2 is YYNGEE. V lost 6 bases and J 7 bases, leaving 25 bases between the germline ends. This CDR3 has 16 residues. CDR3 DNA sequence: TGTGCCAGCACCTATCAGGGGATTTCCCCGTCAGGTGGCTACACCTTC. It translates to CASTYQGISPSGGYTF.